This TCR beta chain derives from a study of early T cells in non-severe SARS-CoV-2 infection. Across the study: Investigators sequenced bulk RNA drawn from unsorted whole blood, and chains remained unpaired.

The CDR3 extends over 14 amino acids. Per the germline V gene, CDR1 is SNHLY and CDR2 is FYNNEI. With 6 bases removed from V and 0 bases from J, the gap between germline ends came to 10 bases. On this clonotype itself: What it binds is not known.

Individual cDNA molecules carried attached unique molecular identifiers. Using its own MiXCR run on the 5' RACE reads, TCRdb lists one record per CDR3 protein. The table records approximately 70,000 distinct CDR3 sequences, around an eighth of them present only once. Findings and caveats of the study: Private and CD4 specificities were missed by VDJdb matching, skewed to anti-spike CD8.

The chain employs TRBV2 and TRBJ2-3; D may be TRBD1 or TRBD2 (5 bases each). Sequenced material: whole blood, taken at baseline. This clonotype originated in an adult who was a healthcare worker with PCR-confirmed SARS-CoV-2 infection or an uninfected control (not recorded which). In DNA, the CDR3 is TGTGCCAGCAGCGGGGCTACAAGCACAGATACGCAGTATTTT. Its translation is CASSGATSTDTQYF.